The next 26 T cell receptor beta chains were all read from a single sample in a study of cytomegalovirus exposure and HLA in healthy donors. The primer mix had 60 Vbeta and 13 Jbeta primers. The repertoire was sequenced with immunoSEQ multiplex PCR; TCRdb's copy has only in-frame clones and lacks some. The sample has just under 95,000 clones; about 84% are singletons. Sequenced: PBMCs. These receptors were collected from a girl aged 2 to 9 in good health and CMV-seropositive.

The chain joins TRBV5-6 to TRBJ1-2; D not resolved. There are 14 residues in the CDR3. V dropped 2 bases and J dropped 8 bases, with 16 bases sitting between them. Per the germline V gene, CDR1 is SGHDT and CDR2 is YYEEEE. The CDR3 reads CASSLSPGRWGYTF. As DNA, the CDR3 is TGTGCCAGCAGCTTAAGTCCCGGTCGTTGGGGCTACACCTTC.

The chain carries TRBV4-1 and TRBJ2-5; 8 bases map to TRBD2. The V and J ends lost 4 bases and 5 bases, in that order; junction bases with no gene match: 9. The CDR3 contains 15 residues. Germline V gene sequence: CDR1 MGHRA, CDR2 YSYEKL. The DNA for the CDR3 is TGCGCCAGCAGCCGAAGTTCCAGCGGGAGTGAGACCCAGTACTTC. It yields the protein CASSRSSSGSETQYF.

The V gene is TRBV5-1, the J gene TRBJ2-7; possibly TRBD2 for D (7 bases). Germline V gives CDR1 SGHRS, CDR2 YFSETQ. This CDR3 contains 15 residues. Between the trimmed V and J ends, which lost 1 base and 0 bases, there was a span of 11 bases. The CDR3 here is CASSLNAGASYEQYF. For the CDR3, the DNA is TGCGCCAGCAGCTTGAACGCGGGGGCCTCCTACGAGCAGTACTTC.

The chain carries TRBV28 and TRBJ2-2; the match to TRBD1 covers 7 bases. Germline assignment: CDR1 MDHEN and CDR2 SYDVKM. Trimming removed 5 bases from V and 4 bases from J; junction bases left unmatched: 4. This CDR3 region has 14 residues. The CDR3 DNA follows: TGTGCCAGCAGTACGAACAGGGGCACCGGGGAGCTGTTTTTT. It is translated as CASSTNRGTGELFF.

This chain uses TRBV19 with TRBJ2-1; 11 bases match TRBD2. Trimming cost V 3 bases and J 2 bases; bases outside gene matches: 0. The CDR3 length is 15 residues. Germline V gene sequence: CDR1 LNHDA, CDR2 SQIVND (reference sequence). Written as DNA, the CDR3 is TGTGCCAGTAGTATGACTAGCGGGGCCTACAATGAGCAGTTCTTC. Its translation: CASSMTSGAYNEQFF.

J is TRBJ2-7 and V is TRBV7-9; TRBD2 is a possible D gene (5 bases). From germline, CDR1 is SEHNR and CDR2 FQNEAQ (reference sequence). V was cut by 5 bases and J by 1 base, with 15 bases left in between. The CDR3 contains 15 residues. The CDR3 region has the DNA TGTGCCAGCAGCCCTCGGACCGGGGAGTCCTACGAGCAGTACTTC. It encodes CASSPRTGESYEQYF.

This rearrangement joins TRBV2 to TRBJ2-1; D might be TRBD2 (5 bases). The CDR3 loop spans 15 amino acids. The V gene lost 4 bases and the J gene lost 0 bases, with 10 bases spanning the gap. Germline-derived CDR1 and CDR2 are SNHLY and FYNNEI. The CDR3 DNA is TGTGCCAGCAGTGTAACGGGGAGCTCCTACAATGAGCAGTTCTTC. Translation: CASSVTGSSYNEQFF. Full variable domain (rest looked up from reference TRBV2 and TRBJ2-1): EPEVTQTPSHQVTQMGQEVILRCVPISNHLYFYWYRQILGQKVEFLVSFYNNEISEKSEIFDDQFSVERPDGSNFTLKIRSTKLEDSAMYFCASSVTGSSYNEQFFGPGTRLTVL.

V gene TRBV9 combines with J gene TRBJ2-7; 10 nucleotides agree with TRBD1. The CDR3 is 15 amino acids. Germline trimming cut 3 bases from V and 3 bases from J; bases unmatched to any gene: 6. The germline gives CDR1 SGDLS, CDR2 YYNGEE. The DNA for the CDR3 is TGTGCCAGCAGCGCTGGGGACAGGGGAAACTACGAGCAGTACTTC. Amino acids: CASSAGDRGNYEQYF. The full variable domain, completed using reference TRBV9 and TRBJ2-7, is DSGVTQTPKHLITATGQRVTLRCSPRSGDLSVYWYQQSLDQGLQFLIQYYNGEERAKGNILERFSAQQFPDLHSELNLSSLELGDSALYFCASSAGDRGNYEQYFGPGTRLTVT.

This chain connects TRBV10-3 to TRBJ2-7; 10 nucleotides align to TRBD1. V trimming: 2 bases; J trimming: 6 bases; junction bases outside the gene matches: 7. The CDR3 is 15 residues long. Germline V gene lookup returns CDR1 ENHRY and CDR2 SYGVKD. CDR3 nucleotide sequence: TGTGCCATCAGTGAGAGGACAGGGGGGACTCTCGAGCAGTACTTC. Translated: CAISERTGGTLEQYF.

This chain connects TRBV4-1 to TRBJ1-2; TRBD1 aligns across 7 bases. This CDR3 has 16 amino acids. Germline values: CDR1 MGHRA, CDR2 YSYEKL. The junction had 9 bases not matched to a gene; V was cut back by 3 bases and J by 2 bases. CDR3 sequence: CASSHPSRGPNYGYTF. The CDR3 DNA sequence: TGCGCCAGCAGCCATCCCTCGAGGGGGCCGAACTATGGCTACACCTTC.

The chain couples TRBV19 to TRBJ2-1; no clear D. Germline V gene sequence: CDR1 LNHDA, CDR2 SQIVND (reference sequence). The V end was cut by 5 bases, the J end by 0 bases, with 11 bases between. The CDR3 contains 15 residues. The CDR3 DNA follows: TGTGCCAGTAGTCCCGTACTGAACTCCTACAATGAGCAGTTCTTC. It specifies CASSPVLNSYNEQFF.

This clone was counted between two and nine times. The chain combines TRBV27 with TRBJ1-5; D remains unclear. V was cut by 9 bases and J by 8 bases, with 11 bases left in between. The length of the CDR3 is 11 residues. The germline CDR1 and CDR2 sequences are MNHEY and SMNVEV (reference sequence). The CDR3 is CASKPAKPQHF. The CDR3 DNA sequence: TGTGCCAGTAAACCTGCGAAGCCCCAGCATTTT.

The table lists this clone with a count of one. The V call is TRBV7-9, the J call TRBJ2-1; TRBD2 matches at 10 bases. V trimming: 1 base; J trimming: 6 bases; junction bases outside the gene matches: 12. The CDR3 extends over 18 amino acids. Germline V lookup: CDR1 SEHNR, CDR2 FQNEAQ (reference sequence). In nucleotides, the CDR3 is TGTGCCAGCAGCTTAGTTGGGGCTAGCGGGAGTTGGGGCAATGAGCAGTTCTTC. Encoded protein: CASSLVGASGSWGNEQFF.

The chain joins TRBV28 to TRBJ1-2, with 8 bases aligning to TRBD1. The CDR3 covers 14 residues. Germline V gene data show CDR1 as MDHEN and CDR2 as SYDVKM. Unmatched junction bases numbered 1, after V lost 2 bases and J lost 2 bases. CDR3 in DNA: TGTGCCAGCAGTTTACGACAGGGGAACTATGGCTACACCTTC. This encodes CASSLRQGNYGYTF.

The CDR3 coding sequence is TGCAGCGTTGAGGTTTTGGGGCAGAACACTGAAGCTTTCTTT. It translates to CSVEVLGQNTEAFF. This chain joins TRBV29-1 and TRBJ1-1, with a possible D match to TRBD1 (5 bases). Trimming stripped 3 bases from V and 1 base from J, with 12 bases between. CDR1 is SQVTM, CDR2 ANQGSEA, per germline. The CDR3 sequence is 14 residues long.

The chain uses TRBV7-2 and TRBJ2-1; D possibly corresponds to TRBD2 (6 bases). The length of the CDR3 is 14 residues. The germline CDR1 and CDR2 sequences are SGHTA and FQGNSA. V lost 6 bases and J 5 bases, leaving 14 bases between the germline ends. The chain's CDR3 is CASRTTRTHNEQFF. In DNA, the CDR3 is TGTGCCAGCAGAACGACTAGAACCCACAATGAGCAGTTCTTC.

The rearrangement joins TRBV19 to TRBJ2-1; 9 bases line up with TRBD2. CDR1 and CDR2 from the germline V gene are LNHDA and SQIVND (reference sequence). Unmatched junction bases numbered 11, after V lost 6 bases and J lost 8 bases. The CDR3 runs to 15 residues. In nucleotides, the CDR3 is TGTGCCAGTAGCCCAGCATTAGCGGGAGCCTATGAGCAGTTCTTC. Its translation is CASSPALAGAYEQFF.

The gene calls are TRBV19 and TRBJ2-2; tentative D call: TRBD1 (6 bases). The CDR3 sequence is 16 residues long. Germline-derived CDR1 and CDR2 are LNHDA and SQIVND (reference sequence). V lost 3 bases and J lost 7, with 18 bases in between. CDR3 region: CASSIGDTVRGGELFF. The DNA for the CDR3 is TGTGCCAGTAGTATCGGGGACACGGTTCGAGGCGGGGAGCTGTTTTTT.

The chain is built from TRBV4-3 and TRBJ2-2; 8 bases fit TRBD1. The ends lost 2 bases at V and 7 bases at J; junction bases unmatched: 6. From germline, CDR1 is LGHNA and CDR2 YSLEER. The CDR3 covers 15 residues. CDR3 sequence: CASSQRQGAIGELFF. The CDR3 DNA reads as TGCGCCAGCAGCCAAAGGCAGGGGGCTATCGGGGAGCTGTTTTTT.

This clone came up a few times. The chain employs TRBV2 and TRBJ2-7; D possibly corresponds to TRBD1 (6 bases). The CDR3 runs 12 residues. Between the trimmed V and J ends, which lost 8 bases and 3 bases, there was a span of 11 bases. The germline CDR1 and CDR2 sequences are SNHLY and FYNNEI. The CDR3 here is CASWTANYEQYF. CDR3 DNA: TGTGCCAGCTGGACAGCCAACTACGAGCAGTACTTC.

The chain combines TRBV5-1 with TRBJ1-3; D is uncertain. The germline gives CDR1 SGHRS, CDR2 YFSETQ. The CDR3 runs 14 residues. Trimming took off 0 bases at V and 3 bases at J, with 7 bases between the two ends. DNA of the CDR3: TGCGCCAGCAGCTTGGCAGGAATTGGAAACACCATATATTTT. It specifies CASSLAGIGNTIYF.

This clone has only one observation. The chain has TRBV5-4 and TRBJ2-7; 9 bases are shared with TRBD2. The V gene end was trimmed by 0 bases and the J gene end by 6 bases; junction bases not matched to a gene: 7. Germline CDR1 and CDR2: SGHNT and YYREEE (reference sequence). This CDR3 is 15 amino acids long. CDR3 sequence: CASSLAVSGSSEQYF. The CDR3 nucleotides are TGTGCCAGCAGCTTGGCCGTTAGCGGGAGTTCCGAGCAGTACTTC.

CDR3 amino acids: CASSTTGRGYTF. In nucleotides, the CDR3 is TGTGCCAGTAGTACGACAGGGAGAGGCTACACCTTC. This chain connects TRBV19 to TRBJ1-2; 7 bases map to TRBD1. The V gene's germline CDR1 is LNHDA and CDR2 SQIVND (reference sequence). The CDR3 spans 12 residues. With 4 bases clipped from V and 8 bases from J, the junction kept 4 bases outside the gene matches.

This chain uses TRBV6-5 with TRBJ2-7; 9 bases are a match to TRBD1. Per the germline V gene, CDR1 is MNHEY and CDR2 is SVGAGI. The length of the CDR3 is 14 residues. The V gene end was trimmed by 6 bases and the J gene end by 3 bases; junction bases not matched to a gene: 6. The CDR3 DNA sequence: TGTGCCAGCAGGTGGGGGACAGGGAACTACGAGCAGTACTTC. It translates to CASRWGTGNYEQYF.

The genes are TRBV28 and TRBJ1-2, with D maybe TRBD1 (5 bases). V lost 7 bases to trimming and J lost 1 base, with 19 bases between them. CDR1 is MDHEN, CDR2 SYDVKM, per germline. This CDR3 is 16 amino acids long. The CDR3 nucleotides read TGTGCCAGCAACGATCCAGGGAACCCTGGTAACTATGGCTACACCTTC. Amino acids: CASNDPGNPGNYGYTF.

The chain carries TRBV18 and TRBJ1-2, with 7 bases that match TRBD1. There are 14 residues in the CDR3. Germline CDR1 is KGHSH and CDR2 is LQKENI. J was trimmed by 2 bases and V by 4 bases; bases with no gene match: 4. The CDR3 DNA is TGTGCCAGCTCACGACAGGGCATGAACTATGGCTACACCTTC. Amino acid sequence: CASSRQGMNYGYTF.